Reported below is one TCR beta chain. No antigen is known for it. Qualities for individual bases were not recorded, and no much larger clone is one base off. V and J lose 4 bases and 0 bases, and a span of 10 bases separates them. The CDR3 spans 15 residues, from the cysteine through the phenylalanine. This entry keeps only the CDR3 DNA: 45 bases, framed from base 1. CDR1 MNHEY and CDR2 SMNVEV were looked up in the germline V gene (reference sequence). This entry comes from a study of blood T cell repertoires in COVID-19 (dated by TCRdb to the early 2020s). Regarding the research as a whole: Samples covering the acute and convalescent phases of COVID-19 were provided by collaborators in the United States, Italy and Spain. The material from the prospective study consisted of cDNA or gDNA derived from T cells, B-cell-depleted T cells, or PBMCs. Where available, HLA class I and class II types were obtained from metadata supplied by the sample provider rather than from assay-based typing. The samples were drawn from the first 160 participants of the ongoing ImmuneRACE study and from 950 to 1,500 subjects provided by 6 global collaborators. The repertoires were released in a freely available public database meant as a resource for research on the immune response to SARS-CoV-2. Nearly every sample came with metadata listing a de-identified subject ID, COVID-19 status, age in years and sex. Deeply sampled blood TCRbeta repertoires from subjects exposed to, actively infected with, or recovered from COVID-19 were included in the dataset. Beyond this particular receptor, the publication reports: Clinical and demographic metadata were provided uncurated, with the amount varying by source and participant.

One collaborating source in Seattle enrolled patients during active infection and followed them longitudinally through the course of disease. Each collaborating institution followed its own protocols to collect whole blood in K2EDTA tubes. For TCRbeta analysis, collaborators shipped samples in one of three forms: frozen whole blood, isolated PBMCs, or DNA extracted from either of those sample types. TCRbeta CDR3 regions were amplified from genomic DNA using the immunoSEQ Assay, a bias-controlled multiplex PCR. The source study handled its data this way. Within the assay, amplification of reference gene primers was used to estimate how many nucleated cells each sample contained. To quantify the absolute abundance of each unique TCRbeta CDR3 rearrangement, sequence reads were collapsed and filtered. Productive Simpson clonality was computed per sample as the square root of Simpson's diversity index over productive rearrangements. The clones in this table, taken by TCRdb from immuneACCESS, are in-frame only. Not every clone is retained; where verified, under half of the shortfall comes from an unresolved V gene, and the cause of the rest is unknown. Clone size and the V and J calls come from that table; the DNA yielded D and trimming. The sample table shows over 70,000 clones, and 70% to 80% are seen once. Under 2.5% of the sample belongs to the ten largest clones.

The source of this sequence is a man in his sixties or seventies with COVID-19, enrolled during active disease. Sequencing was performed on peripheral blood. Recombination joined TRBV27 with TRBJ1-5, and possibly TRBD1, on 6 matching bases. DNA sequence: TGTGCCAGCAGTTACGAGGGACATAGCAATCAGCCCCAGCATTTT. Protein translation: CASSYEGHSNQPQHF.